The 10 T cell receptor beta chains presented below share a single source sample, sequenced in a study of cytotoxic CD8 clonotypes in ibrutinib-treated CLL. TCRdb's copy holds only in-frame clones and misses some; the assay was immunoSEQ multiplex PCR. The sample includes around 14,000 clones, approximately 48% seen only once; the top ten take less than 35%. The starting material was PBMCs, obtained at an approximately 25-month disease-progression time point, from a patient treated with ibrutinib. Receptors were obtained from a human donor with chronic lymphocytic leukemia.

This rearrangement joins TRBV5-4 to TRBJ2-7; D not resolved. Trimming left V 6 bases short and J 7 bases short, with 20 bases between. In germline, CDR1 is SGHNT, CDR2 YYREEE (reference sequence). The CDR3 is made up of 14 amino acids. The CDR3 sequence: CASTPGQLSSEQYF. CDR3 bases: TGTGCCAGCACCCCCGGCCAATTATCTAGTGAGCAGTACTTC.

The rearrangement links TRBV7-8 to TRBJ2-5, with 15 bases lining up with TRBD2. CDR1 and CDR2 from the germline V gene are SGHVS and FQNEAQ. Trimming took 1 base from V and 3 from J; bases not matched to a gene: 6. This CDR3 has 18 amino acids. The CDR3 DNA is TGTGCCAGCAGCTTAGGAAGGGGACTAGCGGGGGGAGAAGAGACCCAGTACTTC. This sequence encodes CASSLGRGLAGGEETQYF. Drawing the rest from reference TRBV7-8 and TRBJ2-5, the complete variable domain is GAGVSQSPRYKVAKRGQDVALRCDPISGHVSLFWYQQALGQGPEFLTYFQNEAQLDKSGLPSDRFFAERPEGSVSTLKIQRTQQEDSAVYLCASSLGRGLAGGEETQYFGPGTRLLVL.

This chain links TRBV5-6 with TRBJ1-1, with unresolved D. There are 12 residues in the CDR3. Trimming cost V 3 bases and J 11 bases, with 14 bases left between them. Germline loops: CDR1 SGHDT, CDR2 YYEEEE. The CDR3 coding sequence is TGTGCCAGCAGCTCGACCCCTCAACGGGCTTTCTTT. It encodes CASSSTPQRAFF.

This clone was detected a few times. The V gene is TRBV19, the J gene TRBJ1-1; the D gene is possibly TRBD1 (6 bases). The V end lost 3 bases, the J end lost 0 bases, and 14 bases lay between the germline ends. The CDR3 covers 16 residues. Germline V gene lookup returns CDR1 LNHDA and CDR2 SQIVND (reference sequence). CDR3 sequence: CASSMRTGSMNTEAFF. The CDR3 DNA reads TGTGCCAGTAGTATGCGTACAGGGTCCATGAACACTGAAGCTTTCTTT.

This clone has just a few counts. This sequence joins TRBV18 and TRBJ2-5, with TRBD1 identical over 9 bases. The V and J ends lost 4 bases and 5 bases, in that order; junction bases with no gene match: 8. Germline V gene sequence: CDR1 KGHSH, CDR2 LQKENI. The CDR3 sequence is 15 residues long. CDR3 coding DNA: TGTGCCAGCTCACTAACAGGGGGCCTTTCTGAGACCCAGTACTTC. Translating it yields CASSLTGGLSETQYF.

This chain joins TRBV27 and TRBJ1-2; TRBD1 matches at 9 bases. CDR1 and CDR2 from the germline V gene are MNHEY and SMNVEV (reference sequence). Trimming removed 4 bases from V and 5 bases from J; junction bases left unmatched: 8. There are 15 residues in the CDR3. DNA of the CDR3: TGTGCCAGCAGTTCAGGGACAGGGCGGGGGTATGGCTACACCTTC. This sequence encodes CASSSGTGRGYGYTF.

This chain joins TRBV7-9 and TRBJ1-2; perhaps TRBD1 as D (5 bases). This CDR3 region has 14 residues. The germline V gene has CDR1 SEHNR and CDR2 FQNEAQ (reference sequence). V lost 3 bases and J lost 4, with 12 bases in between. CDR3 region: CASSFGDGSYGYTF. DNA for the CDR3: TGTGCCAGCAGCTTCGGGGACGGCTCCTATGGCTACACCTTC.

This rearrangement joins TRBV2 to TRBJ2-3, with 8 bases matching TRBD1. V was clipped by 5 bases and J by 12 bases; unmatched bases: 4. CDR3 size: 11 residues. Germline V gene data show CDR1 as SNHLY and CDR2 as FYNNEI. Here the CDR3 DNA reads TGTGCCAGCAGTCCCCAGGGGGCCCAGTATTTT. Translating it yields CASSPQGAQYF.

This chain links TRBV14 with TRBJ1-2; no definite D call. The germline CDR1 and CDR2 sequences are SGHDN and FVKESK. Between the trimmed V and J ends, which lost 0 bases and 4 bases, there was a span of 9 bases. The CDR3 has 14 amino acids. As DNA, the CDR3 is TGTGCCAGCAGCCAAGAAAGGATCGGCTATGGCTACACCTTC. Translating it yields CASSQERIGYGYTF. Full variable domain (remainder filled in from reference TRBV14 and TRBJ1-2): EAGVTQFPSHSVIEKGQTVTLRCDPISGHDNLYWYRRVMGKEIKFLLHFVKESKQDESGMPNNRFLAERTGGTYSTLKVQPAELEDSGVYFCASSQERIGYGYTFGSGTRLTVV.

The V gene is TRBV5-1, the J gene TRBJ1-3, with D possibly matching TRBD1 (6 bases). Looked up from germline, CDR1 is SGHRS and CDR2 is YFSETQ. Trimming took off 6 bases at V and 7 bases at J, with 20 bases between the two ends. CDR3 size: 15 residues. The CDR3 region is CASTPGELQANTIYF. CDR3 in DNA: TGCGCCAGCACCCCAGGGGAGTTACAGGCGAACACCATATATTTT.